The clone carrying this TCR beta chain has a count of ten or more. Trimming stripped 2 bases from V and 0 bases from J, with 14 bases between. The germline V gene has CDR1 DFQATT and CDR2 SNEGSKA (reference sequence). This CDR3 comprises 16 residues. Arm-PCR of CDR3 regions with iRepertoire HTBI primers generated TCR beta libraries. MiXCR, applied by TCRdb to the multiplex PCR reads, yields one record per CDR3 protein. The sample includes approximately 470,000 distinct CDR3 sequences, around 15% of them seen just once. The sample comes from a study of regulatory T cells in long-lasting Graves disease. Turning to the study itself: Antithyroid drugs had been taken under 3 months by newly diagnosed Graves' patients.

Time point meaning: newly diagnosed GD, antithyroid drugs for less than 3 months. RNA isolated from PBMCs was used to make the TCR library. One endocrinology department in Xi'an, China, was where patients came from. The same data also went into a second study, on T cells in Graves' hyperthyroidism and ophthalmopathy. That report notes: The primer set for the first-round RT-PCR of the TCR CDR3 was HTBI.

This chain uses TRBV20-1 with TRBJ1-5; D is unresolved. The TCR sequence derives from a man in his forties or fifties with Graves disease. The source was peripheral blood mononuclear cells (PBMCs), collected at new diagnosis, from a patient treated with antithyroid drugs. The DNA of the CDR3 is TGCAGTGCTAGACAGACGAGTCCCTATAGCAATCAGCCCCAGCATTTT. Its protein product is CSARQTSPYSNQPQHF.